Shown below are 5 T cell receptor beta chains from a single sample sequenced in a study of blood T cell repertoires in COVID-19. Method: immunoSEQ multiplex PCR; TCRdb's copy keeps in-frame clones and lacks some. Of about 140,000 clones listed, roughly 85% are singletons. Sequencing was done on a sample of peripheral blood. Receptors originate from a man aged 45-65 years with acute or convalescent COVID-19.

This chain connects TRBV16 to TRBJ2-7, with TRBD1 matching 8 bases. The CDR3 totals 15 residues. Germline CDR1 reads KGHSY; CDR2 reads FQNENV. The V segment lost 5 bases and the J segment 2 bases; nucleotides outside the gene matches: 8. The CDR3 reads CASSLQGGLTYEQYF. DNA for the CDR3: TGTGCCAGCAGCTTACAGGGGGGCCTCACCTACGAGCAGTACTTC.

The chain recombines TRBV7-2 with TRBJ1-1; D unclear. CDR3 size: 13 residues. The germline gives CDR1 SGHTA, CDR2 FQGNSA. Trimming stripped 1 base from V and 1 base from J, with 4 bases between. The CDR3, as DNA: TGTGCCAGCAGCTTAGTAGCGAACACTGAAGCTTTCTTT. It encodes CASSLVANTEAFF.

V is TRBV6-5 and J is TRBJ1-2; D is undetermined. The CDR3 extends over 14 amino acids. Germline CDR1 is MNHEY and CDR2 is SVGAGI. Trimming removed 2 bases from V and 0 bases from J, with 7 bases in between. DNA of the CDR3: TGTGCCAGCAGTTACACACAAACTAACTATGGCTACACCTTC. Residues: CASSYTQTNYGYTF.

The table lists this clone with a few counts. The chain recombines TRBV7-9 with TRBJ2-7; 7 bases fit TRBD1. Trimming at V came to 0 bases and at J to 1 base, leaving 0 bases not matched to a gene. Germline CDR1 and CDR2: SEHNR and FQNEAQ (reference sequence). This CDR3 is 14 amino acids long. The chain's CDR3 is CASSLAGQSYEQYF. In DNA form, the CDR3 reads TGTGCCAGCAGCTTAGCGGGACAGTCCTACGAGCAGTACTTC. Using reference TRBV7-9 and TRBJ2-7 for the parts outside the CDR3, the full variable domain is DTGVSQNPRHKITKRGQNVTFRCDPISEHNRLYWYRQTLGQGPEFLTYFQNEAQLEKSRLLSDRFSAERPKGSFSTLEIQRTEQGDSAMYLCASSLAGQSYEQYFGPGTRLTVT.

This chain uses TRBV19 with TRBJ1-2, with D possibly TRBD1 on 5 matching bases. The V end lost 7 bases, the J end lost 0 bases, and 15 bases lay between the germline ends. The length of the CDR3 is 15 residues. In germline, CDR1 is LNHDA, CDR2 SQIVND (reference sequence). The CDR3 here is CASTPDSGANYGYTF. The CDR3 coding sequence is TGTGCCAGTACCCCCGACAGTGGGGCTAACTATGGCTACACCTTC.